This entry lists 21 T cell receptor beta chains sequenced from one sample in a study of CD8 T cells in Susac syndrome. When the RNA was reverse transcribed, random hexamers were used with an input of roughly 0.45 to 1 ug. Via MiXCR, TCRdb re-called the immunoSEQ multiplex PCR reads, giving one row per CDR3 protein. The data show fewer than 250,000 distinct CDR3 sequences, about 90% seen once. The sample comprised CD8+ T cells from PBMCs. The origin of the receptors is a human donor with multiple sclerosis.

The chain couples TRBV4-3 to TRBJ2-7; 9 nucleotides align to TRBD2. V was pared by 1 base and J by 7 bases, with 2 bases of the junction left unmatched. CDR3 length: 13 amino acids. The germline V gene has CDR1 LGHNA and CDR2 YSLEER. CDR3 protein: CASSQVTSGEQYF. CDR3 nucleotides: TGCGCCAGCAGCCAAGTGACTAGCGGTGAGCAGTACTTC.

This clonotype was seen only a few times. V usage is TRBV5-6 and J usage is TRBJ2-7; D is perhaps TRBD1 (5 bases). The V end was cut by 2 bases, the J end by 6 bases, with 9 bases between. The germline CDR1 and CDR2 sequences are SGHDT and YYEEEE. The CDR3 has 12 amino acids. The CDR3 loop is CASSFRALEQYF. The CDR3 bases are TGTGCCAGCAGCTTCAGGGCTCTCGAGCAGTACTTC.

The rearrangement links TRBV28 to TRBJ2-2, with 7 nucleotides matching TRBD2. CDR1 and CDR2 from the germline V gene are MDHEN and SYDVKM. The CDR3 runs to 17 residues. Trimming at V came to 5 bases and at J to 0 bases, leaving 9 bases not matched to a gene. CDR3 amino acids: CASSLSLSGANTGELFF. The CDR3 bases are TGTGCCAGCAGTCTCTCCCTGAGCGGGGCGAACACCGGGGAGCTGTTTTTT. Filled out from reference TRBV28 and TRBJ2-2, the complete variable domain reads DVKVTQSSRYLVKRTGEKVFLECVQDMDHENMFWYRQDPGLGLRLIYFSYDVKMKEKGDIPEGYSVSREKKERFSLILESASTNQTSMYLCASSLSLSGANTGELFFGEGSRLTVL.

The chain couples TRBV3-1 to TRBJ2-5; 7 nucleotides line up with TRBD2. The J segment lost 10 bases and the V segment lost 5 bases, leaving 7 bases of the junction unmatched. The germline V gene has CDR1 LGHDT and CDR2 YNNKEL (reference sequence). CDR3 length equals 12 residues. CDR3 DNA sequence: TGTGCCAGCAGCAGGAGGGGAGGGCGCCAGTACTTC. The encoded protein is CASSRRGGRQYF.

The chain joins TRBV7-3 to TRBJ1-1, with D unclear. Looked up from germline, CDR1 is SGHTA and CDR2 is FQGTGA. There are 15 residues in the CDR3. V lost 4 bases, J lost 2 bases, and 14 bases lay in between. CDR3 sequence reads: CASSSLLGVNTEAFF. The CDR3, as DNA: TGTGCCAGCAGCTCCTTATTGGGTGTTAACACTGAAGCTTTCTTT.

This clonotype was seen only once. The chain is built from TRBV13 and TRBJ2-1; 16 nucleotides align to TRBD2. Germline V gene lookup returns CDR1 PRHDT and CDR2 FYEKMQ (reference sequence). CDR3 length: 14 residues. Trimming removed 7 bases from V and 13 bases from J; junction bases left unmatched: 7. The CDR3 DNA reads TGTGCCAGCACCCCCGGGACTAGCGGGGGGGGCCAGTTCTTC. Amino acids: CASTPGTSGGGQFF.

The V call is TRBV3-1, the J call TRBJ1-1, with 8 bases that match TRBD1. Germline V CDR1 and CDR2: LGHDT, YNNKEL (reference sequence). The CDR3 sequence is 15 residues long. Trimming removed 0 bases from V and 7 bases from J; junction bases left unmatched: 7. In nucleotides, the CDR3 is TGTGCCAGCAGCCAAGATTGGGGGACAGGTAGTGAAGCTTTCTTT. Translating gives CASSQDWGTGSEAFF. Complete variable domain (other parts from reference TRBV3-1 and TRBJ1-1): DTAVSQTPKYLVTQMGNDKSIKCEQNLGHDTMYWYKQDSKKFLKIMFSYNNKELIINETVPNRFSPKSPDKAHLNLHINSLELGDSAVYFCASSQDWGTGSEAFFGQGTRLTVV.

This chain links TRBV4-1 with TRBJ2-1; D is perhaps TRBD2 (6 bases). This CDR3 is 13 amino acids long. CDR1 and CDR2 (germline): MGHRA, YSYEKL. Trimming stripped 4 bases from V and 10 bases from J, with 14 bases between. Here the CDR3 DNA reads TGCGCCAGCAGCCCTTTAGGCGGGACCGAGCAGTTCTTC. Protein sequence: CASSPLGGTEQFF.

CDR3 sequence reads: CSVATPPRGYTF. DNA of the CDR3: TGCAGCGTCGCGACACCTCCCCGTGGCTACACCTTC. V is TRBV29-1 and J is TRBJ1-2; no firm D call. V was shortened by 6 bases and J by 7 bases, with 15 bases between the two germline ends. This CDR3 has 12 residues. In germline, CDR1 is SQVTM, CDR2 ANQGSEA.

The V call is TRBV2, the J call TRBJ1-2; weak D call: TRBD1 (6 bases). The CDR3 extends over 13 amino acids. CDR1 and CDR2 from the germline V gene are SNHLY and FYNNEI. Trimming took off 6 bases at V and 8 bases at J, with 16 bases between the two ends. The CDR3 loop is CASSGTNDYGYTF. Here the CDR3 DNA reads TGTGCCAGCAGCGGGACAAATGATTACGGCTACACCTTC.

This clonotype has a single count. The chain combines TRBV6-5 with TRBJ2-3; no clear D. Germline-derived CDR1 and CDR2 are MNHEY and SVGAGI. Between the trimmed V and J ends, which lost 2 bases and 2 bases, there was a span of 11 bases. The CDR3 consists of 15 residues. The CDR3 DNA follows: TGTGCCAGCAGTTACAATGTGGGGTCCACAGATACGCAGTATTTT. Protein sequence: CASSYNVGSTDTQYF.

The CDR3 DNA reads as TGCAGCGCCCTAGCTGACAACTATGGCTACACCTTC. Translated, it gives CSALADNYGYTF. The V gene is TRBV29-1, the J gene TRBJ1-2; no clear D. Germline-derived CDR1 and CDR2 are SQVTM and ANQGSEA. Deletions cut 7 bases from V and 2 bases from J, with 11 bases between. The CDR3 length is 12 residues.

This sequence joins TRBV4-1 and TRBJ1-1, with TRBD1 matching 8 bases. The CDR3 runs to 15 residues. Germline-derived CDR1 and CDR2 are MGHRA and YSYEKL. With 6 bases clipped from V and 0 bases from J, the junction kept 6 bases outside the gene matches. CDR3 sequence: CASSLGQDMNTEAFF. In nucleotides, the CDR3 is TGCGCCAGCAGTTTGGGACAGGACATGAACACTGAAGCTTTCTTT.

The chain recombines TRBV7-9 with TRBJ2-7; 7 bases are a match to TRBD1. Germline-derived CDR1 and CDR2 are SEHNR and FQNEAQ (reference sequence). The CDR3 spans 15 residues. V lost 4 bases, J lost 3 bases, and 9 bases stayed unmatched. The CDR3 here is CASSSGQEPNYEQYF. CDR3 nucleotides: TGTGCCAGCAGCTCAGGACAGGAACCAAACTACGAGCAGTACTTC.

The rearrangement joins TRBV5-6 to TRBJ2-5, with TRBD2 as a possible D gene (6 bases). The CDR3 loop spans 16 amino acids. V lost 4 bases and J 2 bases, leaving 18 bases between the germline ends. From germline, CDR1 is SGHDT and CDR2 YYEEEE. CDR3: CASSLYPLAAQETQYF. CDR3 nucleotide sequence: TGTGCCAGCAGCCTATACCCCTTAGCGGCTCAAGAGACCCAGTACTTC.

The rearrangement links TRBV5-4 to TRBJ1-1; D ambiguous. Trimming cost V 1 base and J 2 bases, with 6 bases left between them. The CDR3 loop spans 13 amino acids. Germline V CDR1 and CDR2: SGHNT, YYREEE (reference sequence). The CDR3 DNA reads TGTGCCAGCAGCTTGTCAGCAAACACTGAAGCTTTCTTT. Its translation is CASSLSANTEAFF.

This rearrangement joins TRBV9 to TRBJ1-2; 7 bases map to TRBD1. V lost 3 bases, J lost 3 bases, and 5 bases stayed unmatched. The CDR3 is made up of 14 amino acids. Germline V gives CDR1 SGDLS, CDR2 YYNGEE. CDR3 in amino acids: CASSAGTAYYGYTF. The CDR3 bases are TGTGCCAGCAGCGCCGGGACAGCGTACTATGGCTACACCTTC.

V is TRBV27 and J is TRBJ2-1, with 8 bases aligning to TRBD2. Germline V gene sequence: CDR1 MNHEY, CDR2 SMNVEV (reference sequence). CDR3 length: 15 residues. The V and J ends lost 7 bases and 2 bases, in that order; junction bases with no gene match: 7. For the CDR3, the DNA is TGTGCCAGCAAGAGGAGCGGGAGTACCTACAATGAGCAGTTCTTC. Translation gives CASKRSGSTYNEQFF.

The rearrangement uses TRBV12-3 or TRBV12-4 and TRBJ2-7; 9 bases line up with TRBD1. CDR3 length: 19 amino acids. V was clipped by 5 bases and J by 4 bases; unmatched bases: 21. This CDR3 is CASSGVGDRALEIGYEQYF. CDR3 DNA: TGTGCCAGCAGTGGAGTGGGGGACAGGGCTTTGGAGATCGGATACGAGCAGTACTTC.

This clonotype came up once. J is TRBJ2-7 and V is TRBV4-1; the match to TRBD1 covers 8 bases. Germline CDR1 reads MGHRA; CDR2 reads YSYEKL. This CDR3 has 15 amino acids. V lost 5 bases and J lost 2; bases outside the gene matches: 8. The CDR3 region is CASSSNPGQAYEQYF. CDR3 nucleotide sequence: TGCGCCAGCAGCTCCAACCCGGGACAGGCCTACGAGCAGTACTTC.

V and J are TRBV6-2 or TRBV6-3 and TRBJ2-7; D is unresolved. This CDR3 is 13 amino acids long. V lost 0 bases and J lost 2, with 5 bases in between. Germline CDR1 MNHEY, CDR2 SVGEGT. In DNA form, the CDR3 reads TGTGCCAGCAGTTACTCGAACGCCTACGAGCAGTACTTC. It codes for CASSYSNAYEQYF.